The T cell receptor (beta chain) under discussion was sequenced for a study of blood T cell repertoires in COVID-19. The wider study: Material from acute and convalescent COVID-19 was sourced from the United States, Italy and Spain. In each case, the material was cDNA or gDNA derived from T cells, B-cell-depleted T cells, or PBMCs.

This CDR3 comprises 15 residues. Trimming pared 5 bases from V and 2 bases from J, leaving 14 bases between. CDR1 and CDR2 (germline): MNHEY, SMNVEV (reference sequence). Authors' data handling: Estimation of nucleated cell counts relied on the amplification of reference gene primers. Sequenced by immunoSEQ multiplex PCR; TCRdb stores in-frame clones only, minus some. That table gives V, J and clone size, and the DNA gave D and trimming. Found here are around 150,000 clones, about 84% of them singletons; the top ten hold 6% to 7.5%. The V call is TRBV27, the J call TRBJ2-3; tentative D call: TRBD1 (6 bases). This receptor was obtained from a human donor in a cohort sampled during active COVID-19. The source material was peripheral blood. The CDR3 DNA is TGTGCCAGCAGTGGTGGTTGGGGGCCCACAGATACGCAGTATTTT. Its translation: CASSGGWGPTDTQYF.